This TCR beta chain is drawn from a study of metastatic and nonmetastatic thyroid tumors (dated by TCRdb to about 2020). General notes on the study: The researchers compared repertoires between peripheral blood samples and tumor or nodule tissue samples from patients with malignant or benign thyroid disease.

Study-level results and caveats: In both blood and tumor samples, malignant tumors were reported to have significantly higher TCR beta diversity than benign nodules.

To prepare the library, PCR was applied. Data came from an Illumina HiSeq 4000. High-throughput sequencing was used to profile the TCR beta-chain CDR3 region of each patient. The authors' pipeline ran thus. CDR3 differences across clinicopathological groups were used to build a classifier for discriminating distant-metastatic papillary thyroid cancer patients. The Shannon index was used to measure repertoire diversity, and the Morisita-Horn index was used to measure how similar tumor and blood repertoires were. In-frame beta chains were kept once TCRdb had trimmed the public reads at Q25 with fastp and called clones with MiXCR. The V and J calls and clone size are TCRdb's, not the authors'. The sample profile shows tens of thousands of clones; about 12% of them were found once. Over 9% of the sample rests with the top ten. Measured from the cysteine to the phenylalanine, the CDR3 is 15 residues long. Of the read, only the CDR3 DNA is kept; its 45 bases are in frame from base 1. The junction shows trimming of 5 bases on V and 3 bases on J, plus 13 bases between the germline ends. The germline V gene (reference sequence) gives CDR1 as LNHDA and CDR2 as SQIVND.

This clone was seen repeatedly, ten times or more. No antigen is known for it. No quality values exist for individual bases; no much larger clone is one base distant. Before undergoing thyroid surgery, none of the patients had been given any kind of treatment. The study retrospectively analysed patient clinical samples collected from 2012 to 2018 using T-cell receptor beta sequencing. The TCR sequence derives from a female donor with papillary thyroid cancer or a benign thyroid nodule (not recorded which). Some clones in this sample may be carry-over from other donors' samples. The chain is encoded by TRBV19 joined to TRBJ2-2; confidence is insufficient to name the D gene. The material sequenced was blood. The CDR3 region: CASSPQLTYTGELFF. The bases are TGTGCCAGTAGTCCCCAGCTTACCTACACCGGGGAGCTGTTTTTT. Reference TRBV19 and TRBJ2-2 proteins supply the regions before and after the CDR3; the full variable domain is: DGGITQSPKYLFRKEGQNVTLSCEQNLNHDAMYWYRQDPGQGLRLIYYSQIVNDFQKGDIAEGYSVSREKKESFPLTVTSAQKNPTAFYLCASSPQLTYTGELFFGEGSRLTVL.